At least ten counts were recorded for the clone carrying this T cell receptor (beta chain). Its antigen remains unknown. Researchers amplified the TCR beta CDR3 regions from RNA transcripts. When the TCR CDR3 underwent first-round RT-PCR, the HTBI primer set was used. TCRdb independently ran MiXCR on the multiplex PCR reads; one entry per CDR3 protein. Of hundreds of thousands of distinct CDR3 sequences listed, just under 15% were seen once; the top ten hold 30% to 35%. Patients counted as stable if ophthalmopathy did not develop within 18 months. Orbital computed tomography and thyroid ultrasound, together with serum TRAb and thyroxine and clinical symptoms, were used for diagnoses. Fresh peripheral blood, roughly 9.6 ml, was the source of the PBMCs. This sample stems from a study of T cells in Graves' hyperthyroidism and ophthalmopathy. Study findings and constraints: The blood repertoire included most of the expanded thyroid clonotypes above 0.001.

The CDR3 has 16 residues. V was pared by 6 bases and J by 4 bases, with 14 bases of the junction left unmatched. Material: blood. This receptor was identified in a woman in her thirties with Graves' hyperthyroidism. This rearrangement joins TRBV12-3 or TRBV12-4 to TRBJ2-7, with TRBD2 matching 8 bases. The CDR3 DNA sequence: TGTGCCAGCAGCCACTTACCCAGCGGGAGTGAATACGAGCAGTACTTC. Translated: CASSHLPSGSEYEQYF.